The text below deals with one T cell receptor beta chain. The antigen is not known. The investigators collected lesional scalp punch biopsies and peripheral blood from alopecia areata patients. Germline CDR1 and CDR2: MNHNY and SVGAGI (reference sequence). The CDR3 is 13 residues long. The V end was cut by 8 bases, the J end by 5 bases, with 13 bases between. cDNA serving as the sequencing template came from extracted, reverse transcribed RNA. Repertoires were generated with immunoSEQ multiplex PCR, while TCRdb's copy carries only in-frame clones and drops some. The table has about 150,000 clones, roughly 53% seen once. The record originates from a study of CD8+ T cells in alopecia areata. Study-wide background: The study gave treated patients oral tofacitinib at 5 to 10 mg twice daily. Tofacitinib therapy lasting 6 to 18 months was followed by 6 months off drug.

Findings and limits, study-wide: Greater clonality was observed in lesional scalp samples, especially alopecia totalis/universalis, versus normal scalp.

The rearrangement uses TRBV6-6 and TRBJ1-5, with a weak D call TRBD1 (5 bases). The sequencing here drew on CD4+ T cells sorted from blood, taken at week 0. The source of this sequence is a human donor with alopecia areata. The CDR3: CASQGFDYQPQHF. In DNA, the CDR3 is TGTGCCAGCCAGGGATTCGATTATCAGCCCCAGCATTTT.